The present entry profiles one T cell receptor (beta chain) with its context. This clonotype has only a few counts. The specificity of this receptor is unknown. A read error may explain this, as a much larger clone is one base away. Amplification of TCR beta CDR3 regions was carried out from RNA transcripts. The TCR CDR3 was subjected to a first round of RT-PCR using the HTBI primer set and the Qiagen OneStep RT-PCR kit. A second multiplex PCR round built the libraries, followed by size selection and purification. Sequencing of the libraries was done on an Illumina HiSeq2000 using paired-end 100 bp reads. The original pipeline was this. Raw data were processed with SOAPnuke, discarding reads with adapters, uncalled bases, mean Phred below 15, or no exact constant-primer or identifier match. COPE v1.2.5 was used to merge high-quality paired reads, and clonotypes were defined as unique nucleotide sequences. MiTCR v1.1 was used to align the clonotypes against IMGT TRBV, TRBD and TRBJ reference segments. The analysis was restricted to V-J combinations with a frequency above 0.0001, which together covered roughly 99% of the repertoires. A TCS score was defined as the ratio of F50 (clonal expansion) to E x V (chaos), with BLOSUM62-based TCRdist applied between CDR3 peptides within each V-J. Welch's t-statistics and random forest reduced fewer than 550 V-J features to 13, which were used in a naive Bayes classifier (R e1071). TCRdb redid the processing of the public reads, applying fastp at Q25 and MiXCR, and retained in-frame beta chains. Each record represents a unique CDR3 protein, reported with the most common genes and DNA among its rows. The V and J calls and clone size are TCRdb's, not the authors'. The sample table holds about 400,000 distinct CDR3 sequences, of which 15% were seen once. Approximately 29% of the sample goes to the ten largest clones.

These data are taken from a study of T cells in Graves' hyperthyroidism and ophthalmopathy (dated by TCRdb to about 2019). Regarding the study in general: Peripheral blood was collected at initial diagnosis, before any treatment. TCR Vbeta CDR3 sequencing of approximately 140 peripheral blood samples (43 ophthalmopathy, 75 hyperthyroidism and roughly 17 progressor patients) is reported in the paper. The 75 to 100 discovery patients were divided at random into training and test sets in a 7:3 ratio. After blood sampling, hyperthyroidism patients were treated with methimazole at a starting dose of 30 mg daily, and ophthalmopathy patients were treated with high-dose intravenous methylprednisolone. To identify distinguishing TCR V-J signatures, a discovery cohort of some 99 patients was used, comprising under 45 with Graves' ophthalmopathy and some 60 with stable Graves' hyperthyroidism. Prospective prediction of ophthalmopathy was tested in an independent validation cohort of 18 to 20 hyperthyroidism patients and 15 to 17 patients who later progressed to ophthalmopathy. Thyroid tissue and blood T-cell repertoires from over 5 Graves' hyperthyroidism patients were also compared in the study.

Stable Graves' hyperthyroidism was defined as the absence of progression to ophthalmopathy over 18 months of follow-up. Hyperthyroidism patients were newly diagnosed, had a disease duration of under 2 months, and were aged 18 to 65 years. Any patient with an uncontrolled infection, another autoimmune disease, pregnancy or lactation was excluded. Diagnoses relied on clinical symptoms, serum thyroxine and TRAb, thyroid ultrasound and orbital computed tomography. PBMCs were separated from 8 to 10 ml of fresh peripheral blood using Ficoll-Paque density gradient centrifugation. Trizol reagent was used to extract total RNA, and RNA quality was then checked on an Agilent 2100 Bioanalyzer. The paper's findings and limits, for the study overall: Sample size was not statistically predetermined, and investigators were not blinded to group allocation. During validation, the model predicted progression to ophthalmopathy a median of about 6.3 months ahead of onset, with around 71% sensitivity and under 85% specificity. Blood samples also contained most of the expanded thyroid clonotypes (frequency above 0.001), which suggests that blood repertoires may reflect thyroid immune responses. In cross-validation, a model built on a 13 V-J signature told ophthalmopathy apart from stable hyperthyroidism with 87.88% sensitivity and approximately 84% specificity, and in testing the same model reached 80%/75%.

This TCR was sampled from a woman aged 25 to 45 with Graves' hyperthyroidism. Sequencing was done on a sample of blood.

CDR3 region: CASSERGVCNEQFF. The bases read TGTGCCAGCAGTGAAAGGGGGGTTTGCAATGAGCAGTTCTTC. The sequence joins TRBV2 to TRBJ2-1; the D element could tentatively be TRBD1 or TRBD2, as 6 bases agree for each. The CDR3 contains 14 residues, cysteine and phenylalanine counted. Just CDR3 DNA is preserved here, 42 bases in frame from base 1. Cut back by 2 bases and 6 bases, the V and J ends lie 11 bases apart. Sequences SNHLY (CDR1) and FYNNEI (CDR2) are obtained from the germline V gene. The variable domain in full, with residues beyond the CDR3 obtained from the reference TRBV2 and TRBJ2-1 genes, is EPEVTQTPSHQVTQMGQEVILRCVPISNHLYFYWYRQILGQKVEFLVSFYNNEISEKSEIFDDQFSVERPDGSNFTLKIRSTKLEDSAMYFCASSERGVCNEQFFGPGTRLTVL.